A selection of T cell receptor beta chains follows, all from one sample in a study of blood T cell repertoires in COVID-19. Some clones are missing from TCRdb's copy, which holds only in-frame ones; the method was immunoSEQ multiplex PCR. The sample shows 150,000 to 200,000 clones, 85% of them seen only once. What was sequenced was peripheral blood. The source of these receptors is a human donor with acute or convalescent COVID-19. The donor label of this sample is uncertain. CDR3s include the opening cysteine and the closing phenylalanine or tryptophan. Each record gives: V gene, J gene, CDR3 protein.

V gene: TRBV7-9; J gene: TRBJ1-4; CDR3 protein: CASSLALTGGLFF
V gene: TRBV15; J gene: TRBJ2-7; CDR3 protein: CATSRDRVSYEQYF
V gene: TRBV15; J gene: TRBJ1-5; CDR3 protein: CATSSSRTGGFPTNQPQHF
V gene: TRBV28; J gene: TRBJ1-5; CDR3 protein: CASSLIQGQGQPQHF
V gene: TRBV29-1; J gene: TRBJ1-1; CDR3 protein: CSVGAQDPMNTEAFF
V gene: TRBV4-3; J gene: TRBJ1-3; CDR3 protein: CASSHGTTRISGNTIYF
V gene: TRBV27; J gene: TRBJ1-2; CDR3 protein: CASSSQGALSYGYTF
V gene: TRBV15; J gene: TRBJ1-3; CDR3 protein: CATSRDGGSPGNTIYF
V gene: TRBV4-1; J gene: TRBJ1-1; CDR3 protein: CASSISSTEAFF
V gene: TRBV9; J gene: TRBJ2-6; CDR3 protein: CASSPQFRSGANVLTF
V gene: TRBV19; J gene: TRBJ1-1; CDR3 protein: CASSLRQPNTEAFF
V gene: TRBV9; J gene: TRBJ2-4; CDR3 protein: CASSSSAGNIQYF
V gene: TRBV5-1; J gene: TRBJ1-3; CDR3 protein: CASSFGSGNTIYF
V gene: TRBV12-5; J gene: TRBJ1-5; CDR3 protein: CASGLVYGRGNQPQHF
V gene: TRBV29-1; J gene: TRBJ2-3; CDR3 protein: CSVEDGGRGRDTQYF
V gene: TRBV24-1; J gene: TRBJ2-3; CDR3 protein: CATSIPTGLTDTQYF
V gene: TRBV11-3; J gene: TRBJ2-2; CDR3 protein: CASSPTGSYILHTGELFF
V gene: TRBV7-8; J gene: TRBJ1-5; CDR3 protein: CASSPGGGNQPQHF
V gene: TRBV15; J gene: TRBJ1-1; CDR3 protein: CATSQGAGRTEAFF
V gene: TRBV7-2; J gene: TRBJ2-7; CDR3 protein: CASSLVAGGYEQYF
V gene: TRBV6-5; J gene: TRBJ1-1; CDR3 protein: CASSAQTGVATEAFF
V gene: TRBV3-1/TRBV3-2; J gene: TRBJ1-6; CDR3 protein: CASSRRGGRDSPLHF